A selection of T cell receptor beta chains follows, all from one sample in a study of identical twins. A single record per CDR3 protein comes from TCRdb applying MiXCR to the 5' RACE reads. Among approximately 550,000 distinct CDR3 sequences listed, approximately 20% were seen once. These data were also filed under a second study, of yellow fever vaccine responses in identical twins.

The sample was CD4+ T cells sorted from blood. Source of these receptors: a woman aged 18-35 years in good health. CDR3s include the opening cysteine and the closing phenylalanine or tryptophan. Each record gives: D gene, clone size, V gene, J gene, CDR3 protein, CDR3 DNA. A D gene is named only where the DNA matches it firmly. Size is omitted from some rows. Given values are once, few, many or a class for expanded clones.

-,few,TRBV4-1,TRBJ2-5,CASSQGHTGIMAQYF,TGCGCCAGCAGCCAAGGTCATACAGGGATCATGGCCCAGTACTTC
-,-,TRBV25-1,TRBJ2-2,CASSDPSGRANTGELFF,TGTGCCAGCAGTGACCCGTCGGGACGGGCTAACACCGGGGAGCTGTTTTTT
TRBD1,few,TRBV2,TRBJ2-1,CASRRTGLDNEQFF,TGTGCCAGCAGGCGGACAGGGTTGGACAATGAGCAGTTCTTC
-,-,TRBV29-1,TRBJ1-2,CSVAPGSPRGYGYTF,TGCAGCGTTGCCCCCGGTTCTCCCCGGGGTTATGGCTACACCTTC
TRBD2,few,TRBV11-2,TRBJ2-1,CASRPGTSSGSSYNEQFF,TGTGCCAGCAGACCCGGGACGTCTAGCGGGAGCTCCTACAATGAGCAGTTCTTC
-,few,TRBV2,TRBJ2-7,CASSPRGGEQYF,TGTGCCAGCAGTCCCAGGGGCGGTGAGCAGTACTTC
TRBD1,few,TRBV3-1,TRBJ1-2,CASSQDGTVPARGYTF,TGTGCCAGCAGCCAAGATGGGACAGTTCCTGCTCGTGGCTACACCTTC
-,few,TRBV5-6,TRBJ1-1,CASTTGPRGRVTEAFF,TGTGCCAGCACAACCGGCCCCCGGGGGAGGGTCACTGAAGCTTTCTTT
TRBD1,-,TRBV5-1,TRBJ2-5,CASSPLGTVIQETQYF,TGCGCCAGCAGCCCTCTAGGGACAGTCATCCAAGAGACCCAGTACTTC
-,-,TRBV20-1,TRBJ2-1,CSQGSVTNEQFF,TGCAGTCAGGGATCTGTTACGAATGAGCAGTTCTTC
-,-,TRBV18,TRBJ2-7,CASSLYRDKGYEQYF,TGTGCCAGCTCACTGTACCGGGACAAAGGCTACGAGCAGTACTTC
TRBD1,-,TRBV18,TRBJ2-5,CASSPPVAGGSETQYF,TGTGCCAGCTCACCACCGGTGGCAGGGGGCTCGGAGACCCAGTACTTC
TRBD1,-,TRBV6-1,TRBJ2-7,CASFLGDRGREQYF,TGTGCCAGCTTCCTGGGGGACAGGGGGCGCGAGCAGTACTTC
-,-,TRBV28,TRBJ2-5,CASSLSHRPETQYF,TGTGCCAGCAGTTTAAGTCATAGGCCAGAGACCCAGTACTTC
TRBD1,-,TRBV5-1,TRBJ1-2,CASSLQGQLYGYTF,TGCGCCAGCAGCTTGCAGGGACAGCTCTATGGCTACACCTTC
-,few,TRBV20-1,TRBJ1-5,CSATWASNQPQHF,TGCAGTGCAACTTGGGCCAGCAATCAGCCCCAGCATTTT
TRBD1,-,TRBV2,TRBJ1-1,CASNGQEMRNTEAFF,TGTGCCAGCAACGGACAGGAAATGCGGAACACTGAAGCTTTCTTT
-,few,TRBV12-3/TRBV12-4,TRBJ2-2,CASTLGRQNTGELFF,TGTGCCAGCACCCTGGGGCGACAGAACACCGGGGAGCTGTTTTTT
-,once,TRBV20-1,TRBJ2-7,CSASQAGAQQYF,TGCAGTGCTAGTCAGGCAGGGGCGCAGCAGTACTTC
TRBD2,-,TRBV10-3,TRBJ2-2,CAISPGLEAGELFF,TGTGCCATCAGCCCGGGACTAGAAGCCGGGGAGCTGTTTTTT